The present T cell receptor (beta chain) was sequenced within a study of cytomegalovirus exposure and HLA in healthy donors. With respect to this clone: What it binds is unknown.

The study's findings and limits: Sequence variants that were highly shared formed a cluster that was likely a sequencing artifact.

Primers included in the PCR were 60 Vbeta and 13 Jbeta primers. Sequencing was performed with immunoSEQ multiplex PCR; in TCRdb, only in-frame clones are kept and a portion is missing. In the table there are approximately 160,000 clones, 77% of which are singletons. The CDR3 consists of 16 residues. With 2 bases removed from V and 4 bases from J, the gap between germline ends came to 15 bases. Germline V gives CDR1 MNHEY, CDR2 SVGAGI. The sequencing input was PBMCs. This chain uses TRBV6-5 with TRBJ1-3; D perhaps matches TRBD1 (6 bases). This sequence was found in a woman between 35 and 50 years old in good health and CMV-seropositive. CDR3 residues: CASSYNPGVGGNTIYF. The CDR3 nucleotides read TGTGCCAGCAGTTACAACCCAGGGGTTGGCGGAAACACCATATATTTT.